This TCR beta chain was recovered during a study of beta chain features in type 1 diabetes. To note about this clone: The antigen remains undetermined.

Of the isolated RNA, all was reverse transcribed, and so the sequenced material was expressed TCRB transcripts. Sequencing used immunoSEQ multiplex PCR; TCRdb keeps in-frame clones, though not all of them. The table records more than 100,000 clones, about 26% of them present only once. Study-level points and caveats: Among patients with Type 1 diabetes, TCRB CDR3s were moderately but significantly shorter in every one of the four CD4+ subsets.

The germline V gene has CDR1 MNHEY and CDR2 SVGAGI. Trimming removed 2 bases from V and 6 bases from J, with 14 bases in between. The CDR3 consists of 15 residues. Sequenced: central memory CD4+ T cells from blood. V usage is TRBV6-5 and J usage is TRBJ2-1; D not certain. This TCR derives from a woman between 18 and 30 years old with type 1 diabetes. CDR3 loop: CASSYQASSSNEQFF. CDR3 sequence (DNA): TGTGCCAGCAGTTACCAAGCGTCTTCGTCCAATGAGCAGTTCTTC.